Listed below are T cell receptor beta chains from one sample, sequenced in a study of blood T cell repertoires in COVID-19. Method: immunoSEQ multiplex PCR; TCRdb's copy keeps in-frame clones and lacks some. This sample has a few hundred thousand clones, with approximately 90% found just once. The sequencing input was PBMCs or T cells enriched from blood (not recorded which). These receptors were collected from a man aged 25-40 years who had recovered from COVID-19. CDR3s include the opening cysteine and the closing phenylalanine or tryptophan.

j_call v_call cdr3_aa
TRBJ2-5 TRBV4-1 CASSQVTGGGKTQYF
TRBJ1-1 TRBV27 CASSETGGVTEAFF
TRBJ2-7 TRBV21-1 CASSNRDIGVRAYEQYF
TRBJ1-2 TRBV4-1 CASSTWTGNYGYTF
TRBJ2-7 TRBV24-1 CATSVRPNGEQYF
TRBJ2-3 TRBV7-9 CASSLGVYRGPTDTQYF
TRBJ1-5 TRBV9 CASATGFDQPQHF
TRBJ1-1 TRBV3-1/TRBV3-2 CASSYGTENTEAFF
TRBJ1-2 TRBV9 CASSVKGMGGGYTF
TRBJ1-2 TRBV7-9 CASSLEGQGRWYGYTF
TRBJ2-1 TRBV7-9 CASSLIYSGTSDEQFF